This TCR beta chain was profiled in a study of CD8+ T cells in alopecia areata (dated by TCRdb to the late 2010s). Concerning the study at large: The study used high-throughput TCRbeta sequencing to examine T cell clonal expansion in alopecia areata, in both the C3H/HeJ mouse model and human patients. Scalp tissue and sorted CD4+ and CD8+ peripheral blood T cells from patchy and totalis/universalis alopecia areata patients and from healthy controls were covered by human TCRbeta sequencing. Scalp clonality was compared across normal scalp (n=4), patchy alopecia areata scalp (n=8), and alopecia totalis/universalis scalp (n=8). RNA was extracted with the PAXgene miRNA kit for fixed scalp, the miRNeasy kit for PBMCs, and the RNeasy kit for mouse skin. TCRbeta CDR3 regions were amplified by immunoSEQ multiplex PCR with 35 Vbeta forward and 13 Jbeta reverse primers.

The table lists this clone with a few counts. The antigen this receptor binds is unknown. No base-level quality is on record; no much larger clone is a single base apart. The germline V gene yields ENHRY for CDR1 and SYGVKD for CDR2. V and J lose 7 bases and 3 bases, and a span of 3 bases separates them. From the cysteine through the phenylalanine, the CDR3 covers 10 amino acids. Only the CDR3 portion is preserved as DNA: 30 bases, with reading frame beginning at the first base. The method was the immunoSEQ multiplex PCR assay. To provide template for TCR sequencing, every sample had RNA extracted and reverse transcribed into cDNA. SuperScript III was used for first-strand cDNA synthesis, primed with a 2:1 mix of oligo-dT and random hexamers. A synthetic immune receptor repertoire was used to measure amplification bias, and any remaining bias was corrected computationally. In the authors' own workflow: After raw reads were preprocessed to remove errors, the CDR3 was defined following IMGT conventions as running from the conserved cysteine to phenylalanine. Clonality was calculated as 1 minus Shannon entropy normalized by log2 of the number of productive unique TCRs. Whether each scalp clone was CD4 or CD8 was inferred by checking scalp TCRbeta sequences against the CD4 and CD8 repertoires from sorted blood. TCRdb limited this immuneACCESS table to in-frame rearrangements with V and J called. A share of clones is missing; checked studies link under half to unresolved V genes, and the rest is unexplained. The V and J calls and clone size come from that table; D and trimming were worked out from the DNA. The sample table records around 120,000 clones; roughly 66% of these occur just once. The leading ten clones occupy around 3% of the sample.

Overall study outcomes, separate from this receptor: Shared TCR sequences between patients were less evident than in mice, which may be partly attributable to HLA diversity in the patient population. Compared with normal scalp, lesional scalp, particularly in alopecia totalis/universalis, had higher clonality and more expanded CD8+ clones, which suggests antigenic drive. Scalp TCR repertoire analysis is complicated because resident alphabeta T cells in normal human skin are also sequenced, whereas mouse skin is dominated by gammadelta T cells.

After PBMCs were isolated by density centrifugation and stained for CD3, CD4 and CD8, a FACSAria was used to sort CD4+ and CD8+ T cells. Unaffected controls provided scalp biopsies and blood samples. The rearrangement joined TRBV10-3 to TRBJ2-5; too little of a D gene remains to name it. Material: CD4+ T cells sorted from blood. The clonotype was recovered from a human donor in good health. The CDR3 region: CAITEETQYF. The DNA reads TGTGCCATCACTGAAGAGACCCAGTACTTC.